Sequencing of this T cell receptor beta chain was carried out in a study of shared T cell receptors in the human thymus. Profiled with immunoSEQ multiplex PCR; TCRdb holds only in-frame clones, not every one. The sample has around 730,000 clones, approximately 83% seen once. These data were also filed under a second study, of human thymus T cells.

The sequenced sample consisted of thymocytes. The clonotype originates from a girl under three years old with a congenital heart defect.

As DNA, the CDR3 is TGTGCCAGCAGCTCAGGGGACCCTCGAGGGACCTCTGGAAACACCATATATTTT. Protein product: CASSSGDPRGTSGNTIYF. This chain connects TRBV7-8 to TRBJ1-3, with D possibly TRBD1 on 6 matching bases. The germline CDR1 and CDR2 sequences are SGHVS and FQNEAQ. This CDR3 has 18 amino acids. V lost 4 bases, J lost 0 bases, and 19 bases lay in between.